A selection of T cell receptor beta chains follows, all from one sample in a study of blood T cell repertoires in COVID-19. Repertoires were generated with immunoSEQ multiplex PCR, while TCRdb's copy carries only in-frame clones and drops some. The sample records tens of thousands of clones, 80% to 90% being singletons. The sequencing sample was made of peripheral blood. These receptors all come from a human donor in a cohort sampled during active COVID-19. CDR3s include the opening cysteine and the closing phenylalanine or tryptophan. A D gene is named only where the DNA matches it firmly. Clone size, where shown, is once, few, many, or a class for clones that have expanded.

d_gene,v_gene,abundance,j_gene,CDR3nt,CDR3aa
TRBD1,TRBV24-1,-,TRBJ1-3,TGTGCCACCAGTGATGACAGGGTTCTTGTCTTATCTCCTGGAAACACCATATATTTT,CATSDDRVLVLSPGNTIYF
-,TRBV7-9,-,TRBJ1-4,TGTGCCAGCAGCTTAGTCACAGCCGGCCCTTTTAAACTGTTTTTT,CASSLVTAGPFKLFF
TRBD2,TRBV6-1,-,TRBJ2-1,TGTGCCAGCAGTGAAGTTGGGCTAGCGGGTATGGGGTTCTTC,CASSEVGLAGMGFF
TRBD2,TRBV7-2,-,TRBJ2-3,TGTGCCAGCAGCTCCGTCGGGGGGGGCACAGATACGCAGTATTTT,CASSSVGGGTDTQYF
TRBD1,TRBV11-3,-,TRBJ2-5,TGTGCCAGCAGCCGGGGACAGGGCGACCAGTACTTC,CASSRGQGDQYF
-,TRBV7-9,once,TRBJ2-2,TGTGCCAGCAGCTTAGTAGAGGCCAGCAACACCGGGGAGCTGTTTTTT,CASSLVEASNTGELFF
TRBD1,TRBV19,-,TRBJ2-5,TGTGCCAGTAGTAGGGACAGAGTCTCCAAAGAGACCCAGTACTTC,CASSRDRVSKETQYF
-,TRBV10-3,-,TRBJ1-5,TGTGCCATCAGGGGGCCAGGGAGCAATCAGCCCCAGCATTTT,CAIRGPGSNQPQHF
TRBD2,TRBV18,-,TRBJ2-3,TGTGCCAGCTCATCGACTAGCGGGACTACAGATACGCAGTATTTT,CASSSTSGTTDTQYF
-,TRBV6-5,-,TRBJ2-7,TGTGCCAGCAGTTACCTACAGAACACCTACGAGCAGTACTTC,CASSYLQNTYEQYF
-,TRBV7-9,-,TRBJ2-1,TGTGCCAGCAGCTTCTCTAGCTCCTACAATGAGCAGTTCTTC,CASSFSSSYNEQFF
-,TRBV5-4,-,TRBJ1-1,TGTGCCAGCAGCCCGGTTGGGGGCACGTATACTGAAGCTTTCTTT,CASSPVGGTYTEAFF
TRBD2,TRBV10-3,-,TRBJ2-1,TGTGCCATCAGTGAGTTGACTAGCGGGGGGGACCTCTACAATGAGCAGTTCTTC,CAISELTSGGDLYNEQFF
TRBD2,TRBV12-3/TRBV12-4,-,TRBJ2-5,TGTGCCAGCAGTTTCGGGAGGGCCGAGACCCAGTACTTC,CASSFGRAETQYF
-,TRBV9,few,TRBJ2-7,TGTGCCAGCAACGAAGACGGGGGCTCCTACGAGCAGTACTTC,CASNEDGGSYEQYF
TRBD1,TRBV9,-,TRBJ2-7,TGTGCCAGCAGCCAGGGACAGGGAGATCCTTTCGAGCAGTACTTC,CASSQGQGDPFEQYF
-,TRBV6-5,-,TRBJ1-1,TGTGCCAGCAGTCTCGGGATTACCACTGAAGCTTTCTTT,CASSLGITTEAFF
-,TRBV27,-,TRBJ2-7,TGTGCCAGCAGTTTATCTAGCACCGCCGCTTCCTACGAGCAGTACTTC,CASSLSSTAASYEQYF
TRBD1,TRBV2,-,TRBJ1-5,TGTGCCAGCATGAGGACAGGGGGATATAGCAATCAGCCCCAGCATTTT,CASMRTGGYSNQPQHF
TRBD2,TRBV7-6,few,TRBJ2-1,TGTGCCAGCAGCCCGGGGGCGGGAGGTGAGCAGTTCTTC,CASSPGAGGEQFF
TRBD1,TRBV5-6,-,TRBJ1-5,TGTGCCAGCAGCGCGACGTCCGGGACAGGACCTCTGTCCTCGCCCCAGCATTTT,CASSATSGTGPLSSPQHF
-,TRBV15,-,TRBJ2-7,TGTGCCACCAGCAGAGGGACTACCTACGAGCAGTACTTC,CATSRGTTYEQYF
TRBD2,TRBV7-3,-,TRBJ2-1,TGTGCCAGCAGCTTAGCGGGAGTTGGATATGAGCAGTTCTTC,CASSLAGVGYEQFF
-,TRBV2,-,TRBJ1-2,TGTGCCAGCAGTGAAAATATAGAGGCTAGGACCTTC,CASSENIEARTF
TRBD1,TRBV2,-,TRBJ1-5,TGTGCCAGCAGCACGGACAGGGATCAGCCCCAGCATTTT,CASSTDRDQPQHF
TRBD1,TRBV7-3,once,TRBJ1-6,TGTGCCAGCAGCATTGGGACAGTTAATAATTCACCCCTCCACTTT,CASSIGTVNNSPLHF
-,TRBV11-2,-,TRBJ2-2,TGTGCCAGCAGCTTAGGAGGAATCTTGGGCACCGGGGAGCTGTTTTTT,CASSLGGILGTGELFF
-,TRBV13,-,TRBJ2-3,TGTGCCAGCAGCTTAGGGACCCAGCGGGGCACAGATACGCAGTATTTT,CASSLGTQRGTDTQYF
-,TRBV4-2,-,TRBJ1-6,TGTGCCAGCAGCCAAGAACAGACACCTAATTCACCCCTCCACTTT,CASSQEQTPNSPLHF
TRBD1,TRBV10-3,-,TRBJ2-7,TGTGCCATCAGCCACACGACAGGGGACAACGAGCAGTACTTC,CAISHTTGDNEQYF
TRBD1,TRBV7-9,-,TRBJ2-5,TGTGCCAGCAGCTCGGGGGACAGGGGGTTCCAAGAGACCCAGTACTTC,CASSSGDRGFQETQYF
TRBD1,TRBV2,few,TRBJ1-2,TGTGCCAGCAGTGTGGGACAGGGGAGAATCGGTGGCTACACCTTC,CASSVGQGRIGGYTF
TRBD2,TRBV27,many,TRBJ2-7,TGTGCCAGCATGCGGGGTAGCGGGAGCTACGAGCAGTACTTC,CASMRGSGSYEQYF
-,TRBV10-3,-,TRBJ1-2,TGTGCCATCAGCTTACAGGAGAGCTATGGCTACACCTTC,CAISLQESYGYTF
-,TRBV5-1,-,TRBJ2-5,TGCGCCAGCAGCTTGGTCAGGGAAGAGACCCAGTACTTC,CASSLVREETQYF
TRBD1,TRBV24-1,-,TRBJ2-3,TGTGCCACCAGTGATAAGAGGACAGGGGGCGCCTCAGATACGCAGTATTTT,CATSDKRTGGASDTQYF
-,TRBV11-3,once,TRBJ1-1,TGTGCCAGCAGCTTAGAGGGAGGGAAGACTGAAGCTTTCTTT,CASSLEGGKTEAFF
-,TRBV24-1,-,TRBJ1-5,TGTGCCACCAGTGATGCAGGCCGTAATAGCAATCAGCCCCAGCATTTT,CATSDAGRNSNQPQHF
-,TRBV19,-,TRBJ2-2,TGTGCCAGTAGTATCCTGCCCCGGACCGGGGAGCTGTTTTTT,CASSILPRTGELFF